This T cell receptor beta chain was identified during a study of CD8+ T cells in alopecia areata (dated by TCRdb to the late 2010s). Regarding the research as a whole: The treated patients, all with moderate-to-severe alopecia areata, were enrolled in an open-label pilot trial of oral tofacitinib given at 5 to 10 mg twice daily. For the treated patients, the SALT score, which quantifies what percentage of scalp surface area is affected, served as the measure of disease severity. Patients received tofacitinib for 6 to 18 months and were then followed off drug for 6 months to check for delayed response and recurrence. The study used high-throughput TCRbeta sequencing to examine T cell clonal expansion in alopecia areata, in both the C3H/HeJ mouse model and human patients. RNA was extracted with the PAXgene miRNA kit for fixed scalp, the miRNeasy kit for PBMCs, and the RNeasy kit for mouse skin. On the human side, TCRbeta sequencing was run on scalp tissue and on sorted CD4+ and CD8+ peripheral blood T cells from healthy controls and from alopecia areata patients with either patchy or totalis/universalis disease. Scalp clonality was compared among normal scalp (n=4), patchy alopecia areata scalp (n=8), and alopecia totalis/universalis scalp (n=8). Biopsies were taken from tofacitinib-treated patients at baseline and at 4 and 24 weeks of treatment, and a later scalp biopsy was taken in several of the tofacitinib-treated patients. immunoSEQ multiplex PCR using 35 Vbeta forward primers and 13 Jbeta reverse primers was used to amplify TCRbeta CDR3 regions. The full study reports these points: Shared TCR sequences between patients were less evident than in mice, which may be partly attributable to HLA diversity in the patient population. Tofacitinib significantly decreased scalp clonality and the number of expanded CD8+ clones among the top 100 scalp clones. The treated cohort was small, with a single nonresponder, so links between baseline CD8+ expansion and response need larger studies. During tofacitinib treatment, many expanded lesional clones remained in scalp and blood, and this persistence may partly explain relapse after treatment is stopped. Unlike mouse skin, where gammadelta T cells dominate, normal human skin contains resident alphabeta T cells that get sequenced too, which complicates analysis of the scalp TCR repertoire. Lesional scalp, especially in alopecia totalis/universalis, showed higher clonality and more expanded CD8+ clones than normal scalp, suggesting antigenic drive.

Concerning this clone itself: This clone's antigen is unknown. Base qualities are not provided; no much larger clone lies one nucleotide away.

Explained via the paper, the treatment or condition label denotes: oral pan-JAK inhibitor, 5-10 mg twice daily. Peripheral blood and lesional scalp punch biopsies were obtained from patients with alopecia areata. PBMCs were isolated by density centrifugation and stained for CD3, CD4 and CD8, and CD4+ and CD8+ T cells were sorted on a FACSAria. Looking up the germline V gene yields CDR1 SGHAT and CDR2 FQNNGV. V is reduced by 2 bases and J by 6 bases, leaving a spacing of 7 bases between them. The CDR3 sequence holds 13 residues, the cysteine and phenylalanine included. Only the CDR3 DNA is retained, 39 bases long and in frame from the first base. Library creation used the immunoSEQ multiplex PCR assay. To provide template for TCR sequencing, every sample had RNA extracted and reverse transcribed into cDNA. First-strand cDNA was synthesized using SuperScript III with a 2:1 mix of oligo-dT and random hexamers. Amplification bias was assessed with a synthetic immune receptor repertoire, and residual bias was removed computationally. In the paper's pipeline: Raw reads were preprocessed to remove errors, and CDR3 was defined by IMGT conventions from the conserved cysteine to phenylalanine. Clonality was calculated as 1 minus Shannon entropy normalized by log2 of the number of productive unique TCRs. Whether scalp clones were CD4 or CD8 was inferred by matching scalp TCRbeta sequences against CD4 and CD8 repertoires sorted from blood. TCRdb carries this immuneACCESS record with in-frame sequences only. Its versions omit some clonotypes, under half of them owing to an unresolved V gene in the studies checked, with the rest unexplained. V, J and clone size are taken as reported in that table, and D and trimming were inferred from the DNA itself. This sample comprises 200,000 to 250,000 clones, more than 30% of them detected only once. The ten largest clones take up just under 0.5% of the sample.

The V gene is TRBV11-2 and the J gene is TRBJ2-2; the D gene is unclear. This clonotype was obtained from a human donor with alopecia areata. The sample was CD4+ T cells sorted from blood, taken at roughly week 30, from a patient treated with tofacitinib. The DNA sequence follows: TGTGCCAGCAGCTTACCAGGTCCCGGGGAGCTGTTTTTT. Its product reads: CASSLPGPGELFF.